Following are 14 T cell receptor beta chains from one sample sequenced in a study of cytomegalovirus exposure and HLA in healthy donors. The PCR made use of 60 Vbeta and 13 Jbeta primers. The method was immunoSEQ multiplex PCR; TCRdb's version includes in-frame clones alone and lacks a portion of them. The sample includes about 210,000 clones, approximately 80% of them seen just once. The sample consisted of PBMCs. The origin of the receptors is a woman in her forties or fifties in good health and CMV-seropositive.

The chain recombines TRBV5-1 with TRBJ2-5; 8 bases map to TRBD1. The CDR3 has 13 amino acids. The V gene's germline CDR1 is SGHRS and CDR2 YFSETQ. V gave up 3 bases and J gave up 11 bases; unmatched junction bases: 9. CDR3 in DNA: TGCGCCAGCAGCTCGGGACAGGTGGAGGAGCAGTACTTC. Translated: CASSSGQVEEQYF.

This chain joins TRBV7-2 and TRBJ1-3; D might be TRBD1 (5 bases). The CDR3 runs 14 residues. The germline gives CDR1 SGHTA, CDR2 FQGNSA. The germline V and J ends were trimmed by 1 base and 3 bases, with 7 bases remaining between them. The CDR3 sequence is CASSLGQLGNTIYF. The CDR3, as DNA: TGTGCCAGCAGCTTAGGACAGCTTGGAAACACCATATATTTT.

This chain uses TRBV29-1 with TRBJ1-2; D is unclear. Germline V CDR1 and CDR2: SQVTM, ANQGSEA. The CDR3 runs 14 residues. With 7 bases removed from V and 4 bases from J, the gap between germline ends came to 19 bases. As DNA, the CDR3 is TGCAGCGCCCGTAAAATGGGCCGTACCTATGGCTACACCTTC. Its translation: CSARKMGRTYGYTF.

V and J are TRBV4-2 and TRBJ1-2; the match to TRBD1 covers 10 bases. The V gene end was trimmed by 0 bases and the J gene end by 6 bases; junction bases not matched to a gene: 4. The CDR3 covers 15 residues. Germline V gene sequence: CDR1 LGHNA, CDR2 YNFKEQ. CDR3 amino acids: CASSQDRGTGDGYTF. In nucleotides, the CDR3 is TGTGCCAGCAGCCAAGATCGCGGGACAGGGGATGGCTACACCTTC.

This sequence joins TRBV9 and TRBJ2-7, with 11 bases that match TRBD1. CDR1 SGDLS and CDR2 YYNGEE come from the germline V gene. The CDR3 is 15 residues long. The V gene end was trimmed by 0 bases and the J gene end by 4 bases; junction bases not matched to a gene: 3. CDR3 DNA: TGTGCCAGCAGCGTAGGGACAGGGGGCGAATACGAGCAGTACTTC. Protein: CASSVGTGGEYEQYF.

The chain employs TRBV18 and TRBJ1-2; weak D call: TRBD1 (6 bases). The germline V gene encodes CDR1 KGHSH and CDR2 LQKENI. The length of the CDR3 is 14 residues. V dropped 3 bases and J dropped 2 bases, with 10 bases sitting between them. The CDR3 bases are TGTGCCAGCTCACCTGGGGGGGCGAACTATGGCTACACCTTC. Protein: CASSPGGANYGYTF.

The DNA of the CDR3 is TGTGCCAGCAGTCCGGGGACTCCGGTAGCCAAAAACATTCAGTACTTC. It codes for CASSPGTPVAKNIQYF. The chain uses TRBV27 and TRBJ2-4; tentatively, D is TRBD2 (6 bases). The CDR3 has 16 residues. V shed 5 bases and J shed 0 bases, with 14 bases lying between them. Per the germline V gene, CDR1 is MNHEY and CDR2 is SMNVEV (reference sequence).

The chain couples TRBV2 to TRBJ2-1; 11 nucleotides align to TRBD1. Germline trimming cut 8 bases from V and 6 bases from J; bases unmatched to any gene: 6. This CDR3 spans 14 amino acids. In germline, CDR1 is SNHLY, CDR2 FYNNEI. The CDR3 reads CASSPGQGVNEQFF. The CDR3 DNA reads TGTGCCAGCTCCCCGGGACAGGGGGTCAATGAGCAGTTCTTC.

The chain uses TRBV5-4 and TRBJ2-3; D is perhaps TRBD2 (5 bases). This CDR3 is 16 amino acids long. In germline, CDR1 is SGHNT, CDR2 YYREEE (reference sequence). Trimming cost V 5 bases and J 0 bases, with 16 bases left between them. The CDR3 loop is CASSGGSTRSTDTQYF. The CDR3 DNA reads TGTGCCAGCAGTGGTGGGAGTACACGTAGCACAGATACGCAGTATTTT.

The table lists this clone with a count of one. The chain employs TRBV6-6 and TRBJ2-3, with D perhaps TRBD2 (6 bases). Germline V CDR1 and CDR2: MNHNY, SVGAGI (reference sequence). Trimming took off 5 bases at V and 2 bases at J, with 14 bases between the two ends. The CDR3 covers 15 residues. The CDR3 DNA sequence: TGTGCCAGCAGTCCCCCCGGGAGCTTCACAGATACGCAGTATTTT. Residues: CASSPPGSFTDTQYF.

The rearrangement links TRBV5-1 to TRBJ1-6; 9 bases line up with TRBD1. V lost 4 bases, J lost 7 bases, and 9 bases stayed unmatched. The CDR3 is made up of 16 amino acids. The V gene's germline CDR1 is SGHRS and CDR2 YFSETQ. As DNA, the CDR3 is TGCGCCAGCAGCGGACAGGGGAGGATCGGAAATTCACCCCTCCACTTT. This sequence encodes CASSGQGRIGNSPLHF.

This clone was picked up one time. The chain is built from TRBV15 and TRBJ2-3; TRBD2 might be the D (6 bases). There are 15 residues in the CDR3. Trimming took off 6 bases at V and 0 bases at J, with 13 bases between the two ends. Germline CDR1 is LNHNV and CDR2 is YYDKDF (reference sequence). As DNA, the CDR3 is TGTGCCACCAGTATTGGGGGGATGAGCACAGATACGCAGTATTTT. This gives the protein CATSIGGMSTDTQYF.

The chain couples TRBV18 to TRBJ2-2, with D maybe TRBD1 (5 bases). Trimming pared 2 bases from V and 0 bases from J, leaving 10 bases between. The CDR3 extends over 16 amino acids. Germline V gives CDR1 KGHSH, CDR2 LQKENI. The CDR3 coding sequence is TGTGCCAGCTCACCAGGGGCTAGATCGAACACCGGGGAGCTGTTTTTT. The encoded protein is CASSPGARSNTGELFF.

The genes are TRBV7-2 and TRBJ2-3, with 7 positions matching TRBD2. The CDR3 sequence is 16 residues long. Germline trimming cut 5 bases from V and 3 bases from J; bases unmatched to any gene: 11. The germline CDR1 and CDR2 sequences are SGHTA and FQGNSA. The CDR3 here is CASSTRIGGGTDTQYF. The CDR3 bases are TGTGCCAGCAGCACCCGAATAGGCGGGGGAACAGATACGCAGTATTTT.